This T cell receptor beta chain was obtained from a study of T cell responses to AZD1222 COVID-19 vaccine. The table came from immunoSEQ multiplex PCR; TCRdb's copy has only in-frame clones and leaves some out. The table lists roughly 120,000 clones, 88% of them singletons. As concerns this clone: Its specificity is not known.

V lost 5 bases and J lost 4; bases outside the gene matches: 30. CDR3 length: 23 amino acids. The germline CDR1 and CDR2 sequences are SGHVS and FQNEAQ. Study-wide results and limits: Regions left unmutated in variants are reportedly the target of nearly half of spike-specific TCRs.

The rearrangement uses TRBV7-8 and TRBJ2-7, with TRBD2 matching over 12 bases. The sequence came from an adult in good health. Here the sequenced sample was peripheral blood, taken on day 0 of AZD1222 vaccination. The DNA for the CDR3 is TGTGCCAGCAGCCAGGGACGACAGGGGGCGCGTGCTAGCGGGGGGGCGATTTATTACGAGCAGTACTTC. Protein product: CASSQGRQGARASGGAIYYEQYF.